Shown below are 25 T cell receptor beta chains from a single sample sequenced in a study of Graves' ophthalmopathy and Graves' hyperthyroidism. RNA transcripts were the template, and TCR beta CDR3 regions were amplified from them. The workflow started with a first-round RT-PCR run with HTBI primers and then moved on to a second-round multiplex PCR. MiXCR, applied by TCRdb to the multiplex PCR reads, yields one record per CDR3 protein. The sample lists around 340,000 distinct CDR3 sequences, 17% occurring once. Sequenced material: peripheral blood. The receptors originated from an adult man with Graves' ophthalmopathy.

The V call is TRBV15, the J call TRBJ2-4, with 9 bases fitting TRBD1. With V trimmed by 4 bases and J by 7 bases, 11 bases remained unmatched. The germline V gene encodes CDR1 LNHNV and CDR2 YYDKDF (reference sequence). This CDR3 is built from 16 residues. CDR3 in amino acids: CATSIEQGAFYNIQYF. CDR3 nucleotide sequence: TGTGCCACCAGCATAGAACAGGGGGCGTTCTATAACATTCAGTACTTC.

This clonotype was recorded many times. The CDR3 is CAWSMSVYGYTF. The CDR3 DNA sequence: TGTGCCTGGAGTATGTCAGTCTATGGCTACACCTTC. V usage is TRBV30 and J usage is TRBJ1-2; D gene uncertain. The germline V gene encodes CDR1 GTSNPN and CDR2 SVGIG (reference sequence). This CDR3 has 12 amino acids. Trimming shortened V by 2 bases and J by 4 bases, and 8 bases separated the two germline ends.

This clonotype was seen many times. The rearrangement uses TRBV9 and TRBJ1-1; D gene uncertain. V was cut by 7 bases and J by 1 base, with 14 bases left in between. The germline gives CDR1 SGDLS, CDR2 YYNGEE. The CDR3 is 14 residues long. The CDR3 sequence: CASGSGGANTEAFF. CDR3 nucleotides: TGTGCCAGCGGCAGCGGCGGAGCGAACACTGAAGCTTTCTTT.

This clonotype was recorded many times. This chain joins TRBV7-2 and TRBJ1-5; D is unclear. The V and J ends lost 3 bases and 5 bases respectively, with 8 bases between them. The germline CDR1 and CDR2 sequences are SGHTA and FQGNSA. This CDR3 region has 13 residues. Here the CDR3 reads CASSFRRYQPQHF. Written as DNA, the CDR3 is TGTGCCAGCAGCTTCCGGAGGTATCAGCCCCAGCATTTT.

The chain uses TRBV12-3 or TRBV12-4 and TRBJ2-6, with a tentative D call TRBD1 (5 bases). The CDR3 runs to 16 residues. The germline V and J ends were trimmed by 3 bases and 0 bases, with 9 bases remaining between them. Here the CDR3 reads CASSFSDSSGANVLTF. The CDR3 bases are TGTGCCAGCAGTTTTTCCGACAGCTCTGGGGCCAACGTCCTGACTTTC.

This clonotype was recorded at least ten times. This chain connects TRBV28 to TRBJ2-5; either TRBD1 or TRBD2 may supply D (6 bases each). The CDR3 totals 15 residues. Per germline, CDR1 MDHEN and CDR2 SYDVKM. The V gene lost 5 bases and the J gene lost 4 bases, with 17 bases spanning the gap. The CDR3 bases are TGTGCCAGCAGTGAAGGGGGGTATGTAGGAGAGACCCAGTACTTC. It yields the protein CASSEGGYVGETQYF.

This clonotype was found many times. The gene calls are TRBV13 and TRBJ2-7; 12 bases are a match to TRBD2. Per the germline V gene, CDR1 is PRHDT and CDR2 is FYEKMQ (reference sequence). The CDR3 has 18 amino acids. Trimming took 0 bases from V and 0 from J; bases not matched to a gene: 6. CDR3 DNA: TGTGCCAGCAGCTTAGGCGGTTGGACTAGCGGGGCCTCCTACGAGCAGTACTTC. Amino acid sequence: CASSLGGWTSGASYEQYF. Full variable domain (missing parts from reference TRBV13 and TRBJ2-7): AAGVIQSPRHLIKEKRETATLKCYPIPRHDTVYWYQQGPGQDPQFLISFYEKMQSDKGSIPDRFSAQQFSDYHSELNMSSLELGDSALYFCASSLGGWTSGASYEQYFGPGTRLTVT.

This clonotype has a count of ten or more. The chain carries TRBV27 and TRBJ1-5; D not resolved. The ends were cut back, 0 bases at V and 1 base at J, with 13 bases in the middle. The CDR3 length is 17 residues. Germline V lookup: CDR1 MNHEY, CDR2 SMNVEV (reference sequence). For the CDR3, the DNA is TGTGCCAGCAGTTTATCCGGGTGGCAGTGGAGCAATCAGCCCCAGCATTTT. Translated: CASSLSGWQWSNQPQHF.

This clonotype was seen at least ten times. The V and J genes are TRBV7-2 and TRBJ2-7; no firm D call. The CDR3 runs 14 residues. Germline CDR1 SGHTA, CDR2 FQGNSA. V was shortened by 1 base and J by 3 bases, with 10 bases between the two germline ends. CDR3 in amino acids: CASSLERNLYEQYF. The DNA for the CDR3 is TGTGCCAGCAGCTTAGAACGGAATCTCTACGAGCAGTACTTC. The entire variable domain, with the rest obtained from reference TRBV7-2 and TRBJ2-7, is as follows: GAGVSQSPSNKVTEKGKDVELRCDPISGHTALYWYRQSLGQGLEFLIYFQGNSAPDKSGLPSDRFSAERTGGSVSTLTIQRTQQEDSAVYLCASSLERNLYEQYFGPGTRLTVT.

Many counts were recorded for this clonotype. The chain is built from TRBV28 and TRBJ2-5; 7 nucleotides agree with TRBD2. Germline V lookup: CDR1 MDHEN, CDR2 SYDVKM. V shed 4 bases and J 2 bases; nucleotides not matched to a gene: 7. The CDR3 has 15 amino acids. The CDR3 nucleotides read TGTGCCAGCAGTTGGCGGGGGACGTTGCAAGAGACCCAGTACTTC. This sequence encodes CASSWRGTLQETQYF. The complete variable domain, with remaining parts taken from reference TRBV28 and TRBJ2-5, reads DVKVTQSSRYLVKRTGEKVFLECVQDMDHENMFWYRQDPGLGLRLIYFSYDVKMKEKGDIPEGYSVSREKKERFSLILESASTNQTSMYLCASSWRGTLQETQYFGPGTRLLVL.

There are many counts of this clonotype. The junction differs from germline at one of its ends, possibly a read error. This chain connects TRBV14 to TRBJ2-7; D tentatively reads TRBD1 or TRBD2 (5 bases each). This CDR3 is built from 14 residues. Per germline, CDR1 SGHDN and CDR2 FVKESK. CDR3 sequence reads: CASSPGWGTYEQHF. The CDR3 DNA follows: TGTGCCAGCAGCCCAGGGTGGGGGACCTACGAGCAGCACTTC.

This clonotype was seen a few times. This rearrangement joins TRBV5-6 to TRBJ2-6, with D unclear. This CDR3 region has 17 residues. The germline V gene encodes CDR1 SGHDT and CDR2 YYEEEE. The V end lost 4 bases, the J end lost 0 bases, and 14 bases lay between the germline ends. The chain's CDR3 is CASSPILASSGANVLTF. The CDR3 nucleotides are TGTGCCAGCAGCCCCATACTTGCTAGCTCTGGGGCCAACGTCCTGACTTTC.

This clonotype was recorded many times. The V call is TRBV2, the J call TRBJ2-5; 8 bases agree with TRBD1. Germline V gives CDR1 SNHLY, CDR2 FYNNEI. The CDR3 totals 15 residues. The V segment lost 5 bases and the J segment 2 bases; nucleotides outside the gene matches: 7. Written as DNA, the CDR3 is TGTGCCAGCAGTAATCCGGGACAGGTACAAGAGACCCAGTACTTC. It is translated as CASSNPGQVQETQYF.

This clonotype has ten or more counts. The chain joins TRBV9 to TRBJ2-2; TRBD2 matches 8 bases. Germline CDR1 is SGDLS and CDR2 is YYNGEE. The V and J ends lost 0 bases and 1 base, in that order; junction bases with no gene match: 8. CDR3 length: 18 residues. The CDR3 reads CASSVARSGGLNTGELFF. The CDR3 DNA reads TGTGCCAGCAGCGTAGCTCGGTCGGGAGGGTTGAACACCGGGGAGCTGTTTTTT.

This clonotype was seen many times. The chain joins TRBV20-1 to TRBJ2-2; D could derive from TRBD1 or TRBD2 (5 bases each). V lost 3 bases, J lost 4 bases, and 15 bases lay in between. Per the germline V gene, CDR1 is DFQATT and CDR2 is SNEGSKA (reference sequence). This CDR3 has 15 amino acids. In nucleotides, the CDR3 is TGCAGTGCTAGCGAGGGGTCCGGAGCCACCGGGGAGCTGTTTTTT. This translates into CSASEGSGATGELFF.

On this clonotype: One junction end does not reproduce the germline sequence, and a read error may be involved. The genes are TRBV6-1 and TRBJ1-3, with D tentatively TRBD1 (6 bases). The germline gives CDR1 MNHNS, CDR2 SASEGT. This CDR3 is built from 14 residues. The CDR3 DNA follows: TGTGCCAGCAGACCGGGGGGCTCTGGAAACACCATATTTTTT. As protein: CASRPGGSGNTIFF.

The chain joins TRBV6-2 or TRBV6-3 to TRBJ1-2; TRBD1 matches 9 bases. Germline CDR1 MNHEY, CDR2 SVGEGT. J gave up 2 bases and V 7 bases, and 14 bases lay outside the gene matches. CDR3 length: 17 residues. The CDR3 spells CASTKRQGVFRNYGYTF. The CDR3 DNA reads as TGTGCCAGCACCAAACGACAGGGGGTATTTCGCAACTATGGCTACACCTTC.

This clonotype was seen repeatedly, ten times or more. The V gene is TRBV6-1, the J gene TRBJ1-2, with a possible D match to TRBD1 (5 bases). The CDR3 runs 16 residues. V was shortened by 5 bases and J by 0 bases, with 16 bases between the two germline ends. Germline V gene sequence: CDR1 MNHNS, CDR2 SASEGT. CDR3 protein: CASSRTGGRANYGYTF. Here the CDR3 DNA reads TGTGCCAGCAGTCGAACCGGGGGACGCGCTAACTATGGCTACACCTTC.

This clonotype has ten or more counts. The chain uses TRBV6-2 or TRBV6-3 and TRBJ2-5; the match to TRBD1 covers 7 bases. V lost 6 bases to trimming and J lost 5 bases; unmatched junction nucleotides: 9. The germline gives CDR1 MNHEY, CDR2 SVGEGT. This CDR3 has 14 amino acids. In DNA, the CDR3 is TGTGCCAGCAGACAAACAGGGGACGGGGAGACCCAGTACTTC. Protein: CASRQTGDGETQYF.

Many counts were recorded for this clonotype. This CDR3 is missing its conserved last phenylalanine or tryptophan, likely due to a read error. The J gene is TRBJ1-1, the V gene TRBV18; D call uncertain. Trimming shortened V by 1 base and J by 5 bases, and 11 bases separated the two germline ends. This CDR3 is 14 amino acids long. Germline-derived CDR1 and CDR2 are KGHSH and LQKENI. The CDR3 DNA reads TGTGCCAGCTCACCACTAGGTGTAAAAACTGAAGCTTTCCTT. Protein: CASSPLGVKTEAFL.

This clonotype has at least ten counts. The chain uses TRBV7-9 and TRBJ1-5; D ambiguous. Germline V gives CDR1 SEHNR, CDR2 FQNEAQ (reference sequence). The CDR3 covers 13 residues. Trimming removed 5 bases from V and 5 bases from J, with 10 bases in between. CDR3 amino acids: CASSRTRDQPQHF. In DNA, the CDR3 is TGTGCCAGCAGCCGAACTAGAGATCAGCCCCAGCATTTT.

This clonotype showed up many times. This chain connects TRBV11-2 to TRBJ2-7; 12 nucleotides match TRBD1. V was clipped by 4 bases and J by 5 bases; unmatched bases: 9. Germline CDR1 is SGHAT and CDR2 is FQNNGV. The CDR3 has 16 residues. Here the CDR3 DNA reads TGTGCCAGCAGCTCTCGCTTTGGGACAGGGGGCCACGAGCAGTACTTC. Protein sequence: CASSSRFGTGGHEQYF.

This clonotype was recorded many times. The genes are TRBV6-5 and TRBJ1-1; D not resolved. The CDR3 covers 14 residues. The V gene lost 0 bases and the J gene lost 6 bases, with 11 bases spanning the gap. The germline gives CDR1 MNHEY, CDR2 SVGAGI. The CDR3 region has the DNA TGTGCCAGCAGTTACTCCGTTAACAGACCTGAAGCTTTCTTT. Protein: CASSYSVNRPEAFF.

V is TRBV9 and J is TRBJ1-1; D not certain. The CDR3 totals 13 residues. Trimming removed 5 bases at V and 4 bases at J, with 12 bases between. Germline values: CDR1 SGDLS, CDR2 YYNGEE. CDR3 sequence reads: CASSRQSGTEAFF. As DNA, the CDR3 is TGTGCCAGCAGTCGTCAGTCCGGCACTGAAGCTTTCTTT.

This clonotype was picked up many times. This rearrangement joins TRBV6-5 to TRBJ2-7, with 10 bases identical to TRBD1. V gave up 2 bases and J gave up 3 bases; unmatched junction bases: 4. The CDR3 is 15 residues long. Germline V gene sequence: CDR1 MNHEY, CDR2 SVGAGI. This chain's CDR3 is CASSYNGQGDYEQYF. In DNA, the CDR3 is TGTGCCAGCAGTTACAACGGACAGGGGGACTACGAGCAGTACTTC.